One sample yielded the 11 T cell receptor beta chains listed below, sequenced in a study of blood T cell repertoires in COVID-19. Sequencing used immunoSEQ multiplex PCR; TCRdb keeps in-frame clones, though not all of them. The repertoire holds 200,000 to 250,000 clones, with about 90% as singletons. Specimen: peripheral blood. Receptors originate from a man aged 25 to 40 with COVID-19, enrolled during active disease.

J is TRBJ1-2 and V is TRBV28; TRBD1 agrees at 8 bases. The germline V gene encodes CDR1 MDHEN and CDR2 SYDVKM. This CDR3 has 15 amino acids. V gave up 1 base and J gave up 2 bases; unmatched junction bases: 3. Here the CDR3 DNA reads TGTGCCAGCAGTTTATCGGACAGGGCGAACTATGGCTACACCTTC. It translates to CASSLSDRANYGYTF.

The V and J genes are TRBV19 and TRBJ2-1; 9 nucleotides match TRBD2. Looked up from germline, CDR1 is LNHDA and CDR2 is SQIVND (reference sequence). V trimming: 3 bases; J trimming: 8 bases; junction bases outside the gene matches: 8. CDR3 length: 15 residues. CDR3 in amino acids: CASSIGAGGFDEQFF. CDR3 coding DNA: TGTGCCAGTAGTATTGGGGCGGGAGGGTTCGATGAGCAGTTCTTC.

The chain links TRBV6-5 to TRBJ2-7; TRBD2 might be the D (5 bases). The CDR3 runs to 14 residues. Germline V CDR1 and CDR2: MNHEY, SVGAGI. Trimming stripped 8 bases from V and 2 bases from J, with 16 bases between. CDR3 nucleotides: TGTGCCAGCTGCCTGGAGGTGATAGCCTACGAGCAGTACTTC. Its protein product is CASCLEVIAYEQYF.

This chain connects TRBV29-1 to TRBJ2-1, with 9 bases matching TRBD2. V shed 2 bases and J 0 bases; nucleotides not matched to a gene: 17. Germline V lookup: CDR1 SQVTM, CDR2 ANQGSEA. The CDR3 has 20 residues. In DNA, the CDR3 is TGCAGCGTTGAACCCTTGTTGTTGCGGGGGGGTACGAGCTCCTACAATGAGCAGTTCTTC. This codes for CSVEPLLLRGGTSSYNEQFF.

V gene TRBV21-1 combines with J gene TRBJ1-2; the table names TRBD1, a call not compared with the DNA. TRBV21-1 is a known pseudogene. This CDR3 spans 15 amino acids. The CDR3: CASNLQGQGDYGYTF. The DNA for the CDR3 is TGTGCCAGCAACCTACAGGGACAGGGGGACTATGGCTACACCTTC.

The rearrangement uses TRBV2 and TRBJ1-4; D is unresolved. This CDR3 has 17 amino acids. V lost 0 bases, J lost 9 bases, and 20 bases lay in between. CDR1 and CDR2 from the germline V gene are SNHLY and FYNNEI. For the CDR3, the DNA is TGTGCCAGCAGTGAAGCGTCCGCGGGATTACAAGGGAAAAAACTGTTTTTT. Protein: CASSEASAGLQGKKLFF.

Only one count was recorded for this clone. This rearrangement joins TRBV28 to TRBJ1-1; possibly TRBD1 for D (6 bases). The CDR3 covers 17 residues. The germline gives CDR1 MDHEN, CDR2 SYDVKM. The V gene lost 6 bases and the J gene lost 3 bases, with 23 bases spanning the gap. This chain's CDR3 is CASSPFITGQLDTEAFF. Written as DNA, the CDR3 is TGTGCCAGCAGCCCATTTATTACGGGACAACTCGACACTGAAGCTTTCTTT.

The J gene is TRBJ1-2, the V gene TRBV5-5; tentative D call: TRBD1 (6 bases). V lost 1 base to trimming and J lost 4 bases, with 14 bases between them. Germline CDR1 is SGHKS and CDR2 is YYEKEE (reference sequence). The CDR3 consists of 15 residues. The CDR3 here is CASSLSGAVGYGYTF. The CDR3 bases are TGTGCCAGCAGCTTGTCAGGGGCGGTAGGCTATGGCTACACCTTC.

CDR3 sequence: CASSLAAVWSTEAFF. In DNA, the CDR3 is TGTGCCAGCAGCTTAGCGGCAGTCTGGAGCACTGAAGCTTTCTTT. The chain carries TRBV11-1 and TRBJ1-1; D gene unclear. The CDR3 extends over 15 amino acids. Germline V gene lookup returns CDR1 SGHAT and CDR2 FQDESV (reference sequence). The V end was cut by 0 bases, the J end by 4 bases, with 12 bases between.

This clone was recorded only once. The chain recombines TRBV7-9 with TRBJ2-5, with 8 bases matching TRBD1. V shed 2 bases and J 5 bases; nucleotides not matched to a gene: 10. The germline gives CDR1 SEHNR, CDR2 FQNEAQ (reference sequence). The CDR3 spans 16 residues. In nucleotides, the CDR3 is TGTGCCAGCAGCTTACCCTCGACAGGGGAGCGGGAGACCCAGTACTTC. Protein product: CASSLPSTGERETQYF.

V is TRBV24-1 and J is TRBJ1-2; D is uncertain. V was pared by 3 bases and J by 4 bases, with 8 bases between. The germline CDR1 and CDR2 sequences are KGHDR and SFDVKD. The CDR3 is made up of 13 amino acids. CDR3 in amino acids: CATSDAGLYGYTF. The CDR3 DNA reads TGTGCCACCAGTGATGCAGGACTCTATGGCTACACCTTC.